Listed here are 16 T cell receptor beta chains from one sample, sequenced in a study of blood T cell repertoires in COVID-19. This table comes from immunoSEQ multiplex PCR, and its TCRdb copy is limited to in-frame clones, with some not included. Of about 64,000 clones listed, 75% to 90% are singletons. Sequencing was performed on peripheral blood. Receptors were obtained from a human donor in a cohort sampled during active COVID-19.

This clone has a handful of counts. This rearrangement joins TRBV19 to TRBJ2-3, with a possible D match to TRBD1 (5 bases). Germline loops: CDR1 LNHDA, CDR2 SQIVND (reference sequence). Trimming left V 8 bases short and J 2 bases short, with 14 bases between. This CDR3 has 14 amino acids. CDR3 amino acids: CASSTQGFTDTQYF. CDR3 nucleotides: TGTGCCAGTTCGACGCAGGGATTCACAGATACGCAGTATTTT.

This sequence joins TRBV14 and TRBJ1-6, with 12 bases that match TRBD1. The CDR3 runs 16 residues. V shed 6 bases, J shed 6 bases, and the junction held 6 bases outside the gene matches. Germline V CDR1 and CDR2: SGHDN, FVKESK. The CDR3 sequence is CASSKGQGARNSPLHF. The DNA for the CDR3 is TGTGCCAGCAGTAAGGGACAGGGGGCGCGTAATTCACCCCTCCACTTT.

The chain carries TRBV29-1 and TRBJ2-3, with a weak D call TRBD1 (6 bases). Germline-derived CDR1 and CDR2 are SQVTM and ANQGSEA. This CDR3 spans 13 amino acids. The V end lost 2 bases, the J end lost 4 bases, and 10 bases lay between the germline ends. The CDR3 coding sequence is TGCAGCGTTGAAATGGGGGCCGCAGATACGCAGTATTTT. Encoded protein: CSVEMGAADTQYF.

The chain links TRBV10-3 to TRBJ2-1, with D possibly being TRBD2 (7 bases). CDR1 and CDR2 from the germline V gene are ENHRY and SYGVKD. The CDR3 totals 14 residues. V was shortened by 7 bases and J by 0 bases, with 10 bases between the two germline ends. Written as DNA, the CDR3 is TGTGCCATCAAGGGGGGGGGCTCCTACAATGAGCAGTTCTTC. This translates into CAIKGGGSYNEQFF.

The chain combines TRBV3-1 (or the pseudogene TRBV3-2) with TRBJ2-2; tentative D call: TRBD2 (6 bases). The germline V gene encodes CDR1 LGHDT and CDR2 YNNKEL (reference sequence). CDR3 length equals 14 residues. Trimming removed 4 bases at V and 1 base at J, with 7 bases between. CDR3 sequence: CASSRRGNTGELFF. Written as DNA, the CDR3 is TGTGCCAGCAGCCGGCGGGGGAACACCGGGGAGCTGTTTTTT.

The chain employs TRBV28 and TRBJ2-3; 14 bases match TRBD2. Germline CDR1 and CDR2: MDHEN and SYDVKM. There are 16 residues in the CDR3. Unmatched junction bases numbered 13, after V lost 6 bases and J lost 11 bases. CDR3 nucleotides: TGTGCCAGCAGCACTCGACTAGCGGGAGGGATTTTTATGCAGTATTTT. Translating it yields CASSTRLAGGIFMQYF.

J is TRBJ2-7 and V is TRBV5-6; weak D call: TRBD2 (6 bases). This CDR3 region has 13 residues. The germline gives CDR1 SGHDT, CDR2 YYEEEE. Trimming stripped 5 bases from V and 1 base from J, with 10 bases between. CDR3 in DNA: TGTGCCAGCAGTGTGAGCGGGTCCTACGAGCAGTACGTC. Translation gives CASSVSGSYEQYV.

The J gene is TRBJ1-4, the V gene TRBV6-4; 7 bases agree with TRBD1. Germline assignment: CDR1 MRHNA and CDR2 SNTAGT. CDR3 length: 13 residues. Losses at the gene ends were 4 bases for V and 6 bases for J; bases not matched to a gene: 2. The CDR3 DNA sequence: TGTGCCAGCAGTGGCGGGACAGATGAAAAACTGTTTTTT. Its protein is CASSGGTDEKLFF.

The chain employs TRBV4-1 and TRBJ2-2; 10 positions match TRBD2. Germline CDR1 and CDR2: MGHRA and YSYEKL. V shed 4 bases, J shed 6 bases, and the junction held 11 bases outside the gene matches. CDR3 length: 17 residues. CDR3 protein: CASSRPPGTSVSGELFF. For the CDR3, the DNA is TGCGCCAGCAGCCGCCCCCCCGGGACTAGCGTTTCCGGGGAGCTGTTTTTT.

V and J are TRBV9 and TRBJ2-2, with 7 bases identical to TRBD2. The CDR3 spans 15 residues. J was trimmed by 4 bases and V by 6 bases; bases with no gene match: 9. In germline, CDR1 is SGDLS, CDR2 YYNGEE. The CDR3 protein is CASNNGGTTTGELFF. The CDR3 coding sequence is TGTGCCAGCAACAACGGGGGGACCACCACCGGGGAGCTGTTTTTT.

The V and J genes are TRBV11-2 and TRBJ2-1, with 12 positions matching TRBD2. J lost 0 bases, V lost 6 bases, and 3 bases had no gene match. Germline loops: CDR1 SGHAT, CDR2 FQNNGV. The CDR3 length is 16 residues. CDR3 bases: TGTGCCAGCAGTCTAGCGGGGGGGAGCTCCTACAATGAGCAGTTCTTC. Its translation: CASSLAGGSSYNEQFF.

V is TRBV7-8 and J is TRBJ2-2, with D perhaps TRBD1 (7 bases). The V end lost 2 bases, the J end lost 4 bases, and 11 bases lay between the germline ends. The CDR3 has 15 amino acids. CDR1 is SGHVS and CDR2 is FQNEAQ in the germline V gene. The CDR3 is CASSLRQGGTGELFF. The CDR3 DNA reads TGTGCCAGCAGCTTAAGACAGGGAGGCACCGGGGAGCTGTTTTTT.

The chain uses TRBV7-9 and TRBJ1-2; 8 bases fit TRBD1. V was pared by 5 bases and J by 4 bases, with 0 bases of the junction left unmatched. Per germline, CDR1 SEHNR and CDR2 FQNEAQ (reference sequence). The CDR3 sequence is 12 residues long. CDR3 coding DNA: TGTGCCAGCAGCACAGGGGGCTATGGCTACACCTTC. Protein sequence: CASSTGGYGYTF.

This clone was seen only a few times. V and J are TRBV19 and TRBJ2-2; D remains ambiguous. CDR3 length: 13 amino acids. Germline CDR1 reads LNHDA; CDR2 reads SQIVND (reference sequence). The CDR3 bases are TGTGCTGTTCGGGTATGGTACACCGGGGAGCTGTTTTTT. This gives the protein CAVRVWYTGELFF.

V and J are TRBV7-9 and TRBJ2-3; TRBD2 matches at 14 bases. The CDR3 extends over 19 amino acids. V was clipped by 0 bases and J by 3 bases; unmatched bases: 8. CDR1 and CDR2 (germline): SEHNR, FQNEAQ (reference sequence). The CDR3 nucleotides are TGTGCCAGCAGCTTAGCAGGGAAGGGGACTAGCGGGGGAACAGATACGCAGTATTTT. Protein sequence: CASSLAGKGTSGGTDTQYF.

CDR3 loop: CSALNNEQFF. CDR3 bases: TGCAGTGCCCTAAACAATGAGCAGTTCTTC. The chain has TRBV20-1 and TRBJ2-1; the D is unclear. The CDR3 consists of 10 residues. Germline loops: CDR1 DFQATT, CDR2 SNEGSKA (reference sequence). Deletions cut 6 bases from V and 5 bases from J, with 5 bases between.